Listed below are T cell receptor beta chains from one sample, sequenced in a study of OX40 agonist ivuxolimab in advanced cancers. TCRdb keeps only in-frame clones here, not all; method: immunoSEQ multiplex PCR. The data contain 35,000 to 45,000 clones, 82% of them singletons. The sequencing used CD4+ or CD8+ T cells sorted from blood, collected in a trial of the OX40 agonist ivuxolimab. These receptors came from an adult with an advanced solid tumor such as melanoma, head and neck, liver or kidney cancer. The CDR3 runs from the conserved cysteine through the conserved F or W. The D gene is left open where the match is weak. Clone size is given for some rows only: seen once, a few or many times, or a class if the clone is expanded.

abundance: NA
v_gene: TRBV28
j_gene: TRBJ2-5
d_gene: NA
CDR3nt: TGTGCCAGCTTAAGTCGGTACCAAGAGACCCAGTACTTC
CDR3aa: CASLSRYQETQYF

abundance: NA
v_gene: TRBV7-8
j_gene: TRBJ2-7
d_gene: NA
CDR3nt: TGTGCCAGCAGCTATGACGCCACCTACGAGCAGTACTTC
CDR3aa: CASSYDATYEQYF

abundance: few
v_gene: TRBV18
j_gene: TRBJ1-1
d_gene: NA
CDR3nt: TGTGCCAGCTCACCACCAGTGTCAGGGTGGAACACTGAAGCTTTCTTT
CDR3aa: CASSPPVSGWNTEAFF

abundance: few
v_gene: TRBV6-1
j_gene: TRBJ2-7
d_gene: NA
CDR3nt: TGTGCCAGCAGGAACTACGGGTACGAGCAGTACTTC
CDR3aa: CASRNYGYEQYF

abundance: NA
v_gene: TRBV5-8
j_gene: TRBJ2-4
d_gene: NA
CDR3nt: TGTGCCAGCACCCGTGGGGAGGCGAACATTCAGTACTTC
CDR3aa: CASTRGEANIQYF

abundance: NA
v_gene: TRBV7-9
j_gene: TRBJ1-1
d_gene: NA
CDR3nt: TGTGCCACCCTGGGGGGGGCCTTCACTGAAGCTTTCTTT
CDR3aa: CATLGGAFTEAFF

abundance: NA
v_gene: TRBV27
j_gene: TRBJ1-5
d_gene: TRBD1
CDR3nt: TGTGCCAGCATTAACCCCTGGTTACAGGGGGCTGCGGGTCAGCCCCAGCATTTT
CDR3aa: CASINPWLQGAAGQPQHF

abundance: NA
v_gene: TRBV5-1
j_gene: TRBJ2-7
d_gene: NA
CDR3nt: TGCGCCAGCAGCTTGGTCGGGGTTTCCGGCGAGCAGTACTTC
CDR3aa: CASSLVGVSGEQYF

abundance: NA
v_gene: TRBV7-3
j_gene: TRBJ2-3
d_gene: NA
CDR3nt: TGTGCCAGCAGCTTAACGGGGACTGCGAACGGAGATACGCAGTATTTT
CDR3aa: CASSLTGTANGDTQYF

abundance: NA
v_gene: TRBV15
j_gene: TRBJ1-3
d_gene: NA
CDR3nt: TGTGCCACCAGCAGAGCGCGGGCCACTGGAAACACCATATATTTT
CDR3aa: CATSRARATGNTIYF

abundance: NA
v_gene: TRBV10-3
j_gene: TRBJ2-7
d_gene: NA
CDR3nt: TGTGCCATCAGTGAAGCAGCTTCCTACGAGCAGTACTTC
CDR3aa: CAISEAASYEQYF

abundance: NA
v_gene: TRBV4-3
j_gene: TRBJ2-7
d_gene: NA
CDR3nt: TGCGCCAGCAGCCAAGAAGTATCAGGCTACGAGCAGTACTTC
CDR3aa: CASSQEVSGYEQYF

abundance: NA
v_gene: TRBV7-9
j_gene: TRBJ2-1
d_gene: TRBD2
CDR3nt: TGTGCCAGCAGGCCGACACTAGCGGGGGTGTACAATGAGCAGTTCTTC
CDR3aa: CASRPTLAGVYNEQFF

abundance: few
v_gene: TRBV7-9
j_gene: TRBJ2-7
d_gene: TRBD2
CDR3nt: TGTGCCAGCAGCTTGGGACTAGCCAACGAGCAGTACTTC
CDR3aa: CASSLGLANEQYF